What follows are 10 T cell receptor beta chains derived from one specimen sequenced in a study of Tregs in tolerant kidney transplant recipients. Data came from immunoSEQ multiplex PCR; TCRdb stores just in-frame clones and leaves some out. The sample contains 80,000 or so clones, about 91% of which appear only once. The nonmyeloablative bone marrow transplants came from related graft donors, with transient mixed chimerism. The source material was CD4+ T cells from blood (PBMCs), sampled 24 months after the transplant. These receptors all come from a human patient who received a combined kidney and bone marrow transplant. The T cells may come from the graft donor.

The V gene is TRBV5-1, the J gene TRBJ2-2, with 8 nucleotides matching TRBD1. CDR1 is SGHRS, CDR2 YFSETQ, per germline. The CDR3 totals 16 residues. Trimming took 4 bases from V and 6 from J; bases not matched to a gene: 11. CDR3 coding DNA: TGCGCCAGCAGCAGCGACCCCGGGACAGGCCCCGGGGAGCTGTTTTTT. It encodes CASSSDPGTGPGELFF.

The sample holds one count of this clone. The chain has TRBV25-1 and TRBJ2-2, with 11 bases that match TRBD1. This CDR3 spans 14 amino acids. The V and J ends lost 7 bases and 7 bases, in that order; junction bases with no gene match: 5. From germline, CDR1 is MGHDK and CDR2 SYGVNS. The CDR3, as DNA: TGTGCCAGCACCAGGACAGGGGGCGGCGGGGAGCTGTTTTTT. The encoded protein is CASTRTGGGGELFF.

The chain is built from TRBV11-2 and TRBJ2-3; tentatively, D is TRBD2 (6 bases). The V and J ends lost 3 bases and 3 bases respectively, with 13 bases between them. CDR3 length: 15 amino acids. Germline values: CDR1 SGHAT, CDR2 FQNNGV. This CDR3 reads CASSFSGGGTDTQYF. DNA of the CDR3: TGTGCCAGCAGCTTTAGCGGTGGGGGTACAGATACGCAGTATTTT.

For this clone: The germline gene is not matched at one end of the junction; a read error may be the cause. In the same sample, other DNA sequences code for this CDR3. This sequence joins TRBV5-1 and TRBJ2-7; 11 bases fit TRBD1. This CDR3 contains 14 residues. Germline-derived CDR1 and CDR2 are SGHRS and YFSETQ. CDR3 in amino acids: CASTQGQGEYEQYF. CDR3 DNA: TGCGCCAGCACGCAGGGACAGGGGGAATACGAGCAGTATTTC.

The chain employs TRBV4-2 and TRBJ2-7; 9 positions agree with TRBD1. J was trimmed by 3 bases and V by 2 bases; bases with no gene match: 5. CDR3 length: 15 amino acids. Per the germline V gene, CDR1 is LGHNA and CDR2 is YNFKEQ. The CDR3 nucleotides read TGTGCCAGCAGCCAACTACCGACAGGGGGCTACGAGCAGTACTTC. Translating gives CASSQLPTGGYEQYF.

The V and J genes are TRBV4-3 and TRBJ2-1; D remains unclear. Germline-derived CDR1 and CDR2 are LGHNA and YSLEER. The CDR3 runs 13 residues. The V and J ends lost 2 bases and 3 bases respectively, with 5 bases between them. CDR3 loop: CASSQISYNEQFF. As DNA, the CDR3 is TGCGCCAGCAGCCAAATTAGCTACAATGAGCAGTTCTTC.

The chain employs TRBV19 and TRBJ1-1; 8 bases map to TRBD1. V shed 4 bases, J shed 8 bases, and the junction held 0 bases outside the gene matches. This CDR3 has 11 amino acids. Germline CDR1 is LNHDA and CDR2 is SQIVND (reference sequence). The CDR3 loop is CASSRTGEAFF. The CDR3 DNA sequence: TGTGCCAGTAGTAGGACAGGGGAAGCTTTCTTT.

V is TRBV11-2 and J is TRBJ1-6; TRBD1 might be the D (6 bases). In germline, CDR1 is SGHAT, CDR2 FQNNGV. The CDR3 runs to 13 residues. V lost 5 bases to trimming and J lost 9 bases, with 11 bases between them. CDR3 sequence: CASSPDSPSPLHF. CDR3 coding DNA: TGTGCCAGCAGCCCGGACAGCCCTTCACCCCTCCACTTT.

The genes are TRBV4-1 and TRBJ1-1; TRBD1 matches 8 bases. V shed 0 bases and J 7 bases; nucleotides not matched to a gene: 10. Germline CDR1 MGHRA, CDR2 YSYEKL. The CDR3 is 16 residues long. The DNA for the CDR3 is TGCGCCAGCAGCCAAGATGGCAAGCGACAGGGGAGTGAAGCTTTCTTT. Translating it yields CASSQDGKRQGSEAFF.

The chain employs TRBV4-2 and TRBJ2-6; TRBD1 is a possible D gene (6 bases). Germline assignment: CDR1 LGHNA and CDR2 YNFKEQ. The CDR3 loop spans 20 amino acids. The V gene lost 0 bases and the J gene lost 4 bases, with 22 bases spanning the gap. The CDR3 bases are TGTGCCAGCAGCCAAGACCCTATGGGGGCCATCAACTCCGGGGCCAACGTCCTGACTTTC. Translated: CASSQDPMGAINSGANVLTF.